This T cell receptor beta chain came from a study of T cell repertoires in cytomegalovirus infection. Study conclusions and caveats: Totalled public TCR beta family frequency picked out people who carried CMV plus the relevant HLA. Dominant in the ex vivo response were TCR beta clonotypes restricted by HLA-C and specific for CMV.

TCRdb passed the reads through MiXCR, listing each CDR3 protein once. This sample has just under 300,000 distinct CDR3 sequences, with roughly 9.3% found just once. From germline, CDR1 is SEHNR and CDR2 FQNEAQ (reference sequence). This CDR3 comprises 13 residues. Trimming shortened V by 1 base and J by 7 bases, and 8 bases separated the two germline ends. This clonotype has at least ten counts. As yet, its antigen is unknown. The J gene is TRBJ1-5, the V gene TRBV7-9; D gene uncertain. The sequencing sample was made of PBMCs. The receptor was derived from a human donor in good health (CMV status not recorded). Some clones in this sample may be carry-over from other donors' samples. CDR3 coding DNA: TGTGCCAGCAGCTTAGGGGGTTCCCAGCCCCAGCATTTT. Translated: CASSLGGSQPQHF. Complete variable domain (other parts from reference TRBV7-9 and TRBJ1-5): DTGVSQNPRHKITKRGQNVTFRCDPISEHNRLYWYRQTLGQGPEFLTYFQNEAQLEKSRLLSDRFSAERPKGSFSTLEIQRTEQGDSAMYLCASSLGGSQPQHFGDGTRLSIL.